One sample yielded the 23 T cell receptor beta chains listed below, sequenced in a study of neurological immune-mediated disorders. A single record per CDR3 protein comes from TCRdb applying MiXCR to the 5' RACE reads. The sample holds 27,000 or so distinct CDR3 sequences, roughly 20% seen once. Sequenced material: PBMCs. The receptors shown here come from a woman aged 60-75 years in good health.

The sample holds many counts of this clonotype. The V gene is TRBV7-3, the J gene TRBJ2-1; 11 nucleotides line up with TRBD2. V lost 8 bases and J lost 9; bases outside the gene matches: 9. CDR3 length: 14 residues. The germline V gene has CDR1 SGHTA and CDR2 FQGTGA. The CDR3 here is CASGALAGEGEQFF. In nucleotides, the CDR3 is TGTGCCAGCGGAGCACTAGCGGGAGAGGGTGAGCAGTTCTTC.

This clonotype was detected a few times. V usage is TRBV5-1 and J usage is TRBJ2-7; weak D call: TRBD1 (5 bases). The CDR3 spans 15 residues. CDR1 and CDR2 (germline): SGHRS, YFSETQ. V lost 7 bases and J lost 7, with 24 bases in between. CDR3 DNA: TGCGCCAGCGGACCTTTGGCGTCAGGGCCCGGGGAGCAGTACTTC. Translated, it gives CASGPLASGPGEQYF.

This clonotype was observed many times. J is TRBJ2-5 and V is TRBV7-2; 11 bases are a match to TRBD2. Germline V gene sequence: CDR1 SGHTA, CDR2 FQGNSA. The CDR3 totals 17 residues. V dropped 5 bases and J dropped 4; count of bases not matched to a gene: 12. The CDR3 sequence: CASSNVLAGAWGETQYF. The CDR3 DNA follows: TGTGCCAGCAGCAATGTACTAGCGGGGGCCTGGGGAGAGACCCAGTACTTC.

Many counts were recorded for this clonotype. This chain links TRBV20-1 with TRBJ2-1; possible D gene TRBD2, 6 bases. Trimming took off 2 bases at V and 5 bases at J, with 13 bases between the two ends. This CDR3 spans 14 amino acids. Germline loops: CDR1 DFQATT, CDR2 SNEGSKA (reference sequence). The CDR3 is CSARPPGLNNEQFF. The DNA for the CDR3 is TGCAGTGCTAGACCTCCGGGACTGAACAATGAGCAGTTCTTC.

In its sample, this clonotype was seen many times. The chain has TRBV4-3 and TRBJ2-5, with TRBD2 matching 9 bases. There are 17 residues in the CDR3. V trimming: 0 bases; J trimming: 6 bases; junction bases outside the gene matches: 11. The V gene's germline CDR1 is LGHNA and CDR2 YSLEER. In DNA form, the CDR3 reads TGCGCCAGCAGCCAAGATCTAGCGGGGACCTATGGAAAGACCCAGTACTTC. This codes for CASSQDLAGTYGKTQYF.

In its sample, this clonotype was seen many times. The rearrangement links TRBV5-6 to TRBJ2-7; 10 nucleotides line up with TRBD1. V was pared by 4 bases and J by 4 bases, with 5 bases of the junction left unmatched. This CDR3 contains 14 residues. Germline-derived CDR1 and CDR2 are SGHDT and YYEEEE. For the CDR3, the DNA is TGTGCCAGCAGCCAGGACAGGGGGAGGTACGAGCAGTACTTC. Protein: CASSQDRGRYEQYF.

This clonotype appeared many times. The CDR3 DNA reads TGTGCCATCAGTGATCGTGGGGCCCAAGAGACCCAGTACTTC. Its protein is CAISDRGAQETQYF. The rearrangement uses TRBV10-3 and TRBJ2-5; TRBD1 might be the D (5 bases). The CDR3 is 14 residues long. Germline values: CDR1 ENHRY, CDR2 SYGVKD. Deletions cut 3 bases from V and 1 base from J, with 9 bases between.

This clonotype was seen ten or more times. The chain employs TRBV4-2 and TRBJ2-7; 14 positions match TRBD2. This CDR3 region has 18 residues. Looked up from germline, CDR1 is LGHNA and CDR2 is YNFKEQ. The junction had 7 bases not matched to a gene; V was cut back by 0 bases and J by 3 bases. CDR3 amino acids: CASSQERLAGGPIYEQYF. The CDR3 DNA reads TGTGCCAGCAGCCAAGAACGACTAGCGGGGGGGCCGATCTACGAGCAGTACTTC.

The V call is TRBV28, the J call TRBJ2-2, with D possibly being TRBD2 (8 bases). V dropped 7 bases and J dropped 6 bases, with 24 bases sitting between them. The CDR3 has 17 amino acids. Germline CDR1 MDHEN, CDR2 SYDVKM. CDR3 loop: CASTGRFGRGLPGELFF. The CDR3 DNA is TGTGCCAGCACCGGTCGGTTCGGGAGGGGGCTTCCCGGGGAGCTGTTTTTT.

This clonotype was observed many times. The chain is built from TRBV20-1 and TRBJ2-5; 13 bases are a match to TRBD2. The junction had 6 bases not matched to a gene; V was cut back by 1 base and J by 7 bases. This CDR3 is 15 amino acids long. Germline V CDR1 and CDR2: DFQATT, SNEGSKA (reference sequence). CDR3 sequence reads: CSARGWTSGGVTQYF. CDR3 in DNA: TGCAGTGCTAGAGGTTGGACTAGCGGGGGTGTGACCCAGTACTTC.

CDR3 nucleotide sequence: TGTGCCAGCAGCCCGAAAGACCCGACAGGGCGGGAGCAGTACTTC. This encodes CASSPKDPTGREQYF. The chain combines TRBV14 with TRBJ2-7; 7 bases agree with TRBD1. V was clipped by 4 bases and J by 7 bases; unmatched bases: 13. This CDR3 comprises 15 residues. The germline gives CDR1 SGHDN, CDR2 FVKESK.

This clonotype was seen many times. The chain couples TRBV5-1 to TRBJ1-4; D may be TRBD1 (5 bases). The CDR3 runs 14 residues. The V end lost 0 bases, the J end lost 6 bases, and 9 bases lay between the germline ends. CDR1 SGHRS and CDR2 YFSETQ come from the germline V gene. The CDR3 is CASSLVQGYEKLFF. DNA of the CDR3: TGCGCCAGCAGCTTGGTTCAGGGATATGAAAAACTGTTTTTT.

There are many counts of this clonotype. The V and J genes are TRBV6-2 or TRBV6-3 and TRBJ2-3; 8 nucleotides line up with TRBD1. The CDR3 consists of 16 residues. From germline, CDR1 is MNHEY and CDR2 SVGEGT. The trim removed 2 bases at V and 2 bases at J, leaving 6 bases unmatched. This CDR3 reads CASSYPTGGLTDTQYF. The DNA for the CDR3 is TGTGCCAGCAGTTACCCCACAGGGGGACTCACAGATACGCAGTATTTT.

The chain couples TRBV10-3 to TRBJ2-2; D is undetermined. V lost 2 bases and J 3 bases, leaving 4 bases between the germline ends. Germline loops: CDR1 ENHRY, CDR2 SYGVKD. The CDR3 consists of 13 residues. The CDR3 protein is CAISERDTGELFF. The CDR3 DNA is TGTGCCATCAGTGAGCGGGACACCGGGGAGCTGTTTTTT.

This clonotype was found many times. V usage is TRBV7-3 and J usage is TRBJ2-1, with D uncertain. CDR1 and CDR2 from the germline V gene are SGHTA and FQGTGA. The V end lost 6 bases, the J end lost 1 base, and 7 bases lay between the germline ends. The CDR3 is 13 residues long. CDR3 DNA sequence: TGTGCCAGCAGTCCCCGATCCTACAATGAGCAGTTCTTC. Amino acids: CASSPRSYNEQFF.

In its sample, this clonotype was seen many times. The CDR3: CASSPGQSSYNSPLHF. CDR3 DNA: TGCGCCAGCAGCCCGGGACAGAGCTCCTATAATTCACCCCTCCACTTT. The chain couples TRBV5-1 to TRBJ1-6; 7 bases fit TRBD1. This CDR3 spans 16 amino acids. Germline-derived CDR1 and CDR2 are SGHRS and YFSETQ. V trimming: 4 bases; J trimming: 0 bases; junction bases outside the gene matches: 4.

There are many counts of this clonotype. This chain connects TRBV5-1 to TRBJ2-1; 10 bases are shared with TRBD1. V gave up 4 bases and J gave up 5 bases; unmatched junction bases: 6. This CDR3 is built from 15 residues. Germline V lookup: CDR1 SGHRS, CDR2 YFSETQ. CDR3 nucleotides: TGCGCCAGCAGCAATCTGGGACAGGGGCACAATGAGCAGTTCTTC. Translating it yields CASSNLGQGHNEQFF.

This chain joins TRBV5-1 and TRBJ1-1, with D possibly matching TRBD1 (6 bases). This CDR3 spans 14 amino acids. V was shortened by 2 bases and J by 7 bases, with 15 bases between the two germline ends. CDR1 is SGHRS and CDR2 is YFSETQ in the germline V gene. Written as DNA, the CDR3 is TGCGCCAGCAGCTTAGGGGGGTTGGAGAGTGAAGCTTTCTTT. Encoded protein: CASSLGGLESEAFF.

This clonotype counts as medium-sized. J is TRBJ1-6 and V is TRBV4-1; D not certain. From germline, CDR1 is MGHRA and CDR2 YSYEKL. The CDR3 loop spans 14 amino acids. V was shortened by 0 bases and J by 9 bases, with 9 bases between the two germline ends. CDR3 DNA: TGCGCCAGCAGCCAAGAAGGCTTGGTTTCACCCCTCCACTTT. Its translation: CASSQEGLVSPLHF.

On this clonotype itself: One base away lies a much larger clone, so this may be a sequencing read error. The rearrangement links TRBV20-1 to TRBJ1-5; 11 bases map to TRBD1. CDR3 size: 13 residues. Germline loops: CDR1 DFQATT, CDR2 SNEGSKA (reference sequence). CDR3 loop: CSAWTGGNRPQHF. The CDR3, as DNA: TGCAGTGCTTGGACAGGGGGCAATCGGCCCCAGCATTTT.

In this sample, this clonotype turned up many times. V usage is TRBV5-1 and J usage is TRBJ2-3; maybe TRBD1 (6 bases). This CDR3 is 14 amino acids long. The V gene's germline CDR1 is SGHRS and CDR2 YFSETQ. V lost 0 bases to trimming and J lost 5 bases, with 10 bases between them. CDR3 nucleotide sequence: TGCGCCAGCAGCTTGGCCCGCAGGGGAGATACGCAGTATTTT. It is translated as CASSLARRGDTQYF.

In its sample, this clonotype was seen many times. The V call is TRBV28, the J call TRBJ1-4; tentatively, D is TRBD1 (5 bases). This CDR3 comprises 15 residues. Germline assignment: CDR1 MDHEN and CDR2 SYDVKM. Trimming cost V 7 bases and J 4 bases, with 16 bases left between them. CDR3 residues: CASTPSGDGNEKLFF. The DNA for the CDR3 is TGTGCCAGCACCCCCAGTGGGGACGGTAATGAAAAACTGTTTTTT.

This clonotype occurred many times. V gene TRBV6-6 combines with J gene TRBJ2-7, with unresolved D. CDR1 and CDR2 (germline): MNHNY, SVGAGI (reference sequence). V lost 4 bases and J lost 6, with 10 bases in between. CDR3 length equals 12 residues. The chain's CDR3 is CASSSLAGEQYF. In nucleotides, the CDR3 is TGTGCCAGCAGTTCCCTGGCCGGCGAGCAGTACTTC.